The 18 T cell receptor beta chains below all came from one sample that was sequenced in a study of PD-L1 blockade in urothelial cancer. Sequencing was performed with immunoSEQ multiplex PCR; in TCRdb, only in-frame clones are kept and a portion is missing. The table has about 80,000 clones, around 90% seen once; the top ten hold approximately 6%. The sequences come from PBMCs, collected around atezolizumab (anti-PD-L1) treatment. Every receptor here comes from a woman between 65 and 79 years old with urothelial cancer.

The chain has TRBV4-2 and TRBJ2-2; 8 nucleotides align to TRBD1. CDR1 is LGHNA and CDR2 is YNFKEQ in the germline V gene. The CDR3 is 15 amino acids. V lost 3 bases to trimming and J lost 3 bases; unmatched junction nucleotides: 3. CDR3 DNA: TGTGCCAGCAGCCAGGACAGGGTGGACACCGGGGAGCTGTTTTTT. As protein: CASSQDRVDTGELFF.

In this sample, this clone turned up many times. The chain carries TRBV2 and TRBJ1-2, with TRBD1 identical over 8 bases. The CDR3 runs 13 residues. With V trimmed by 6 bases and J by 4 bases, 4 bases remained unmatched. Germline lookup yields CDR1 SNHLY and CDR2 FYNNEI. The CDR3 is CASRLTGAYGYTF. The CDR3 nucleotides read TGTGCCAGCAGATTGACAGGGGCCTATGGCTACACCTTC.

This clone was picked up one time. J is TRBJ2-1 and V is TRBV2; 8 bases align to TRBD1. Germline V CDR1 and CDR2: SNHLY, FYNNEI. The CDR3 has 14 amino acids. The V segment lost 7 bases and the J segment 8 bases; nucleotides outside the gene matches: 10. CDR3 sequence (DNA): TGTGCCAGCAAGCCCCACGGACAGGGACATGAGCAGTTCTTC. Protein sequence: CASKPHGQGHEQFF.

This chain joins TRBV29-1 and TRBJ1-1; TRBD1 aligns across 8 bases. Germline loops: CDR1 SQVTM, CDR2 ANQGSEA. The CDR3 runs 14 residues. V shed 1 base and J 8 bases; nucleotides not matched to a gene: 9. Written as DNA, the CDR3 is TGCAGCGTTGAAGGTCCCTGGACAGGGACCGAAGCTTTCTTT. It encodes CSVEGPWTGTEAFF.

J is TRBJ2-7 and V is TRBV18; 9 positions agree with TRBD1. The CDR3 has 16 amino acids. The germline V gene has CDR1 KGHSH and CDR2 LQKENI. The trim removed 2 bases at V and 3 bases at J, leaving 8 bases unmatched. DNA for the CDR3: TGTGCCAGCTCACCAGGGGGACAGGGTAATATCTACGAGCAGTACTTC. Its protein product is CASSPGGQGNIYEQYF.

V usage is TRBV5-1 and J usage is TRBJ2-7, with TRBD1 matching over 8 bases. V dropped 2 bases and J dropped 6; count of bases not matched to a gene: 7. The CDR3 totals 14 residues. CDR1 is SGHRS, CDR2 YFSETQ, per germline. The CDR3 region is CASSFSGRGREQYF. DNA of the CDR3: TGCGCCAGCAGCTTTTCTGGCAGGGGGCGCGAGCAGTACTTC.

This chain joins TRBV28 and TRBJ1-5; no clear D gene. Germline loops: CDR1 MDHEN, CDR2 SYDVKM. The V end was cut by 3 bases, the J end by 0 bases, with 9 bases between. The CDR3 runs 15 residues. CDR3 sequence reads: CASSFSPNSNQPQHF. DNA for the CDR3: TGTGCCAGCAGTTTCTCCCCTAATAGCAATCAGCCCCAGCATTTT. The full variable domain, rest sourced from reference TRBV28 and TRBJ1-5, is DVKVTQSSRYLVKRTGEKVFLECVQDMDHENMFWYRQDPGLGLRLIYFSYDVKMKEKGDIPEGYSVSREKKERFSLILESASTNQTSMYLCASSFSPNSNQPQHFGDGTRLSIL.

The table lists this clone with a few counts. This CDR3 is CAWSTQLEGEAFF. Written as DNA, the CDR3 is TGTGCCTGGAGTACACAACTTGAGGGTGAAGCTTTCTTT. The V gene is TRBV30, the J gene TRBJ1-1; the D is unclear. V was clipped by 2 bases and J by 7 bases, with 14 bases between them. The CDR3 runs 13 residues. Germline V CDR1 and CDR2: GTSNPN, SVGIG (reference sequence).

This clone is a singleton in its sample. The CDR3 DNA follows: TGCGCCAGCAGCCAAGATGTCCCGGACAGGGGGAATGGCTACACCTTC. This sequence encodes CASSQDVPDRGNGYTF. The V call is TRBV4-3, the J call TRBJ1-2, with 10 nucleotides matching TRBD1. CDR1 LGHNA and CDR2 YSLEER come from the germline V gene. Trimming removed 0 bases from V and 6 bases from J; junction bases left unmatched: 7. This CDR3 contains 16 residues.

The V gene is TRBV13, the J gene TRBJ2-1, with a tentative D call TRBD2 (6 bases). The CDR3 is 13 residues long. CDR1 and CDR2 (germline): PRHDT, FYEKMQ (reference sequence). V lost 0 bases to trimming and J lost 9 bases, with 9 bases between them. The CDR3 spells CASSLGRTTEQFF. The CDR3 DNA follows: TGTGCCAGCAGCTTAGGGCGGACTACTGAGCAGTTCTTC.

The DNA of the CDR3 is TGTGCCAGCAGCCAAGAGTCGAGTCCTTCGGAGACCCAGTACTTC. This translates into CASSQESSPSETQYF. The chain is built from TRBV4-2 and TRBJ2-5; D gene unclear. This CDR3 is built from 15 residues. CDR1 is LGHNA, CDR2 YNFKEQ, per germline. V lost 0 bases to trimming and J lost 5 bases, with 13 bases between them.

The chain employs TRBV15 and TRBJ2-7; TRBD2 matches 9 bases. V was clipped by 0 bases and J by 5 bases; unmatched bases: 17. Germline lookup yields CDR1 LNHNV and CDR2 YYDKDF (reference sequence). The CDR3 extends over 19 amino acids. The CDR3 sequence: CATSRENYRQLAGPHEQYF. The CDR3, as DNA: TGTGCCACCAGCAGAGAAAATTACCGACAACTAGCGGGCCCTCACGAGCAGTACTTC.

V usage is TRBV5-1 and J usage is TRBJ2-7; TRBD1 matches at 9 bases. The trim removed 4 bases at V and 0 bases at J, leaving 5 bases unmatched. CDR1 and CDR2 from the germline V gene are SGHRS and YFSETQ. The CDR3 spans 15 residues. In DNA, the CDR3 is TGCGCCAGCAGCGAGGGACAGGGCCTCTCCTACGAGCAGTACTTC. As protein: CASSEGQGLSYEQYF.

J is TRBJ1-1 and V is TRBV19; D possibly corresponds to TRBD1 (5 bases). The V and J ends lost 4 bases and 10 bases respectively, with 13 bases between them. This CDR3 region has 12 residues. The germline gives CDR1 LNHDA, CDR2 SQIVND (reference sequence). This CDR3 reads CASSTNQGSAFF. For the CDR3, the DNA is TGTGCCAGTAGTACGAACCAGGGCTCAGCTTTCTTT.

This CDR3 reads CASSLPGDGREKLFF. CDR3 sequence (DNA): TGTGCCAGCAGCTTACCGGGAGACGGGCGGGAAAAACTGTTTTTT. V usage is TRBV6-6 and J usage is TRBJ1-4; no reliable D call. The CDR3 is made up of 15 amino acids. Germline V gives CDR1 MNHNY, CDR2 SVGAGI (reference sequence). Between the trimmed V and J ends, which lost 6 bases and 8 bases, there was a span of 19 bases.

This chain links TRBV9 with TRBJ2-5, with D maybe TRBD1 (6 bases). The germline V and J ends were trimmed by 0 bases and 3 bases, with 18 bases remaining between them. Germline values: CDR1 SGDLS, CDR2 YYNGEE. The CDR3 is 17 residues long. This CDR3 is CASSVGRQDRVEETQYF. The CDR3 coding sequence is TGTGCCAGCAGCGTAGGTAGGCAGGACAGAGTAGAAGAGACCCAGTACTTC.

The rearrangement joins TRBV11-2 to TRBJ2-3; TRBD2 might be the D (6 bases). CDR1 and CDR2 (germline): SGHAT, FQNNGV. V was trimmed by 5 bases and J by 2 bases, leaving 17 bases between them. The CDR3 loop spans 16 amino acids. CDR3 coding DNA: TGTGCCAGCAGCGCGGGACTCCCGACTTACACAGATACGCAGTATTTT. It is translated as CASSAGLPTYTDTQYF.

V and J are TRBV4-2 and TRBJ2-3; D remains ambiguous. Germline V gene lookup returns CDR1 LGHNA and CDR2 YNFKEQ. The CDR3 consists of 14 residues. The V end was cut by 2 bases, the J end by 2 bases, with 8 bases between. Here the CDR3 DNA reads TGTGCCAGCAGCCAACATGAGTACACAGATACGCAGTATTTT. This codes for CASSQHEYTDTQYF.